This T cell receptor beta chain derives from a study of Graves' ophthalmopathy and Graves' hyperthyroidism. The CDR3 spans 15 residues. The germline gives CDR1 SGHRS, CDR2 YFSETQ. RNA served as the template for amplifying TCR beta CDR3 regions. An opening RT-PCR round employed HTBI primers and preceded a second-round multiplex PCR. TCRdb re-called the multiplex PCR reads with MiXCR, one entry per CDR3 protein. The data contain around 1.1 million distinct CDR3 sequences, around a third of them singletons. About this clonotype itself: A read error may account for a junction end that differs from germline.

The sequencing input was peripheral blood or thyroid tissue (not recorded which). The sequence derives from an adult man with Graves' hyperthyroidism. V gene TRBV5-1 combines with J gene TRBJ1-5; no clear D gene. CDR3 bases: TGCGCCAGCAGCTTGGCTGGTACCAGCAATCGGCCCCAGCATTTT. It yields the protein CASSLAGTSNRPQHF.